These 24 T cell receptor beta chains originate from one sample sequenced in a study of shared T cell receptors in the human thymus. Using immunoSEQ multiplex PCR, the repertoire was profiled, and TCRdb retains in-frame clones only, with some absent. This sample has a few hundred thousand clones, with roughly 94% found just once. The sequenced material came from thymocytes. Source of these receptors: a human donor.

This sequence joins TRBV19 and TRBJ2-1; D gene uncertain. The CDR3 runs 18 residues. Germline values: CDR1 LNHDA, CDR2 SQIVND (reference sequence). V was shortened by 1 base and J by 2 bases, with 18 bases between the two germline ends. The CDR3 here is CASSIAAVGPPPYNEQFF. In DNA form, the CDR3 reads TGTGCCAGTAGTATAGCGGCTGTTGGGCCGCCCCCCTACAATGAGCAGTTCTTC.

The rearrangement joins TRBV4-1 to TRBJ2-7; D unresolved. The CDR3 is 14 residues long. The germline V gene has CDR1 MGHRA and CDR2 YSYEKL. Trimming removed 4 bases at V and 2 bases at J, with 12 bases between. Here the CDR3 reads CASSPQQTAYEQYF. CDR3 sequence (DNA): TGCGCCAGCAGCCCGCAACAAACGGCCTACGAGCAGTACTTC.

The V call is TRBV25-1, the J call TRBJ2-7; the match to TRBD2 covers 8 bases. CDR1 MGHDK and CDR2 SYGVNS come from the germline V gene. There are 14 residues in the CDR3. V was clipped by 7 bases and J by 12 bases; unmatched bases: 17. The CDR3 region has the DNA TGTGCCAGCAACACCACGGGGGCGGGAGGCTACCCGTACTTC. Encoded protein: CASNTTGAGGYPYF.

This rearrangement joins TRBV7-3 to TRBJ1-4; 9 bases are shared with TRBD1. There are 21 residues in the CDR3. With 0 bases clipped from V and 4 bases from J, the junction kept 18 bases outside the gene matches. The germline V gene encodes CDR1 SGHTA and CDR2 FQGTGA. The CDR3 region is CASSLTLGGTGQFSVNEKLFF. The CDR3 nucleotides read TGTGCCAGCAGCTTAACGTTAGGAGGGACAGGGCAATTCTCTGTTAATGAAAAACTGTTTTTT.

The rearrangement uses TRBV29-1 and TRBJ1-1; unclear D gene. The ends were cut back, 6 bases at V and 1 base at J, with 15 bases in the middle. CDR3 length: 14 residues. Looked up from germline, CDR1 is SQVTM and CDR2 is ANQGSEA. The CDR3 bases are TGCAGCGTCCTCGTCATCCTCCGGAACACTGAAGCTTTCTTT. Translated, it gives CSVLVILRNTEAFF. Complete variable domain (other parts from reference TRBV29-1 and TRBJ1-1): SAVISQKPSRDICQRGTSLTIQCQVDSQVTMMFWYRQQPGQSLTLIATANQGSEATYESGFVIDKFPISRPNLTFSTLTVSNMSPEDSSIYLCSVLVILRNTEAFFGQGTRLTVV.

The chain joins TRBV7-9 to TRBJ2-7, with TRBD1 matching 8 bases. Germline trimming cut 0 bases from V and 5 bases from J; bases unmatched to any gene: 15. Per germline, CDR1 SEHNR and CDR2 FQNEAQ (reference sequence). CDR3 length: 18 amino acids. Here the CDR3 DNA reads TGTGCCAGCAGCTTAGCGGTCCCCCAGGGGGCGTTCCTCAACGAGCAGTACTTC. Residues: CASSLAVPQGAFLNEQYF.

V and J are TRBV19 and TRBJ1-2; no reliable D call. Germline loops: CDR1 LNHDA, CDR2 SQIVND (reference sequence). There are 15 residues in the CDR3. V gave up 5 bases and J gave up 4 bases, with 17 bases separating them. CDR3 in amino acids: CASSYDGVTRYGYTF. The CDR3 region has the DNA TGTGCCAGTAGTTACGACGGAGTTACCCGCTATGGCTACACCTTC.

The chain carries TRBV28 and TRBJ2-7, with TRBD1 matching over 9 bases. With V trimmed by 3 bases and J by 0 bases, 3 bases remained unmatched. The CDR3 extends over 15 amino acids. Per the germline V gene, CDR1 is MDHEN and CDR2 is SYDVKM. CDR3 DNA: TGTGCCAGCAGTTTTAGACAGGGGGTCTCCTACGAGCAGTACTTC. Translated: CASSFRQGVSYEQYF.

The rearrangement links TRBV7-3 to TRBJ1-3; tentative D call: TRBD1 (5 bases). Trimming shortened V by 1 base and J by 4 bases, and 11 bases separated the two germline ends. The CDR3 length is 15 residues. In germline, CDR1 is SGHTA, CDR2 FQGTGA. The CDR3 coding sequence is TGTGCCAGCAGCTTAAAAGGGGACGGCGGAAACACCATATATTTT. This codes for CASSLKGDGGNTIYF.

The chain carries TRBV5-6 and TRBJ2-7; 9 bases match TRBD1. Germline V lookup: CDR1 SGHDT, CDR2 YYEEEE. The CDR3 is made up of 18 amino acids. Trimming at V came to 0 bases and at J to 5 bases, leaving 15 bases not matched to a gene. The chain's CDR3 is CASSLEHRDRVGTDEQYF. For the CDR3, the DNA is TGTGCCAGCAGCTTGGAGCACCGGGACAGGGTAGGCACGGACGAGCAGTACTTC.

V is TRBV9 and J is TRBJ2-1; TRBD2 is a possible D gene (5 bases). Looked up from germline, CDR1 is SGDLS and CDR2 is YYNGEE. Trimming removed 4 bases from V and 1 base from J, with 15 bases in between. The CDR3 covers 16 residues. The CDR3 loop reads CASSPRESISYNEQFF. CDR3 coding DNA: TGTGCCAGCAGCCCGAGGGAGTCCATTTCCTACAATGAGCAGTTCTTC.

The CDR3 reads CASSQETSGRSGANVLTF. The CDR3 DNA reads as TGCGCCAGCAGCCAAGAGACTAGCGGGAGATCTGGGGCCAACGTCCTGACTTTC. This sequence joins TRBV4-1 and TRBJ2-6; 12 bases are a match to TRBD2. The CDR3 is 18 amino acids. Germline CDR1 and CDR2: MGHRA and YSYEKL. V lost 0 bases to trimming and J lost 1 base; unmatched junction nucleotides: 1.

The chain couples TRBV18 to TRBJ2-1, with no clear D. This CDR3 contains 12 residues. Germline assignment: CDR1 KGHSH and CDR2 LQKENI. V lost 3 bases and J 9 bases, leaving 9 bases between the germline ends. The CDR3 bases are TGTGCCAGCTCACCCTCCCCCATTGAGCAGTTCTTC. Amino acid sequence: CASSPSPIEQFF.

This rearrangement joins TRBV11-2 to TRBJ2-3, with TRBD2 matching over 11 bases. The CDR3 consists of 17 residues. V gave up 4 bases and J gave up 2 bases; unmatched junction bases: 8. The V gene's germline CDR1 is SGHAT and CDR2 FQNNGV. The CDR3 DNA follows: TGTGCCAGCAGCTCAGGGACTAGCGGACAACACACAGATACGCAGTATTTT. Translation gives CASSSGTSGQHTDTQYF.

This clone occurred once. The CDR3 spells CASSLRGSGRGEQYF. As DNA, the CDR3 is TGTGCCAGCAGCTTAAGGGGTAGCGGGAGGGGCGAGCAGTACTTC. This chain connects TRBV7-3 to TRBJ2-7, with 11 nucleotides matching TRBD2. Germline CDR1 reads SGHTA; CDR2 reads FQGTGA. The length of the CDR3 is 15 residues. The J segment lost 6 bases and the V segment lost 1 base, leaving 5 bases of the junction unmatched.

The rearrangement uses TRBV28 and TRBJ1-1; TRBD1 is a possible D gene (5 bases). This CDR3 is built from 14 residues. Germline CDR1 and CDR2: MDHEN and SYDVKM. V was shortened by 7 bases and J by 3 bases, with 15 bases between the two germline ends. This CDR3 reads CASTISEGDTEAFF. In DNA form, the CDR3 reads TGTGCCAGCACCATAAGCGAAGGGGACACTGAAGCTTTCTTT. The complete variable domain, with remaining parts taken from reference TRBV28 and TRBJ1-1, reads DVKVTQSSRYLVKRTGEKVFLECVQDMDHENMFWYRQDPGLGLRLIYFSYDVKMKEKGDIPEGYSVSREKKERFSLILESASTNQTSMYLCASTISEGDTEAFFGQGTRLTVV.

The chain is built from TRBV21-1 and TRBJ2-4. TRBV21-1 is designated a pseudogene. CDR3 length: 15 amino acids. Here the CDR3 DNA reads TGTGCCAGCAAAGAAGAACGGCACATCCAAAACATTCAGTACTTC. It codes for CASKEERHIQNIQYF.

This clone is a singleton in its sample. J is TRBJ1-2 and V is TRBV5-6; 7 nucleotides agree with TRBD1. CDR1 is SGHDT and CDR2 is YYEEEE in the germline V gene. The CDR3 has 12 amino acids. Trimming at V came to 2 bases and at J to 14 bases, leaving 9 bases not matched to a gene. CDR3 coding DNA: TGTGCCAGCAGCTTAAACAGGGGCGGACGGACCTTC. Its translation: CASSLNRGGRTF. The full variable domain, its missing parts supplied by reference TRBV5-6 and TRBJ1-2, is DAGVTQSPTHLIKTRGQQVTLRCSPKSGHDTVSWYQQALGQGPQFIFQYYEEEERQRGNFPDRFSGHQFPNYSSELNVNALLLGDSALYLCASSLNRGGRTFGSGTRLTVV.

This chain connects TRBV28 to TRBJ1-1, with D unclear. V lost 3 bases and J lost 4, with 15 bases in between. The CDR3 has 15 amino acids. The germline CDR1 and CDR2 sequences are MDHEN and SYDVKM. CDR3 amino acids: CASSFRKTPCTEAFF. The DNA for the CDR3 is TGTGCCAGCAGTTTCCGAAAAACGCCGTGCACTGAAGCTTTCTTT. Together with reference TRBV28 and TRBJ1-1, the CDR3 gives the full variable domain: DVKVTQSSRYLVKRTGEKVFLECVQDMDHENMFWYRQDPGLGLRLIYFSYDVKMKEKGDIPEGYSVSREKKERFSLILESASTNQTSMYLCASSFRKTPCTEAFFGQGTRLTVV.

J is TRBJ2-7 and V is TRBV27; D possibly corresponds to TRBD2 (6 bases). The germline V gene has CDR1 MNHEY and CDR2 SMNVEV (reference sequence). The CDR3 length is 15 residues. Trimming removed 5 bases at V and 3 bases at J, with 17 bases between. The chain's CDR3 is CASSPGSGANYEQYF. The CDR3 nucleotides are TGTGCCAGCAGTCCCGGCTCGGGAGCCAACTACGAGCAGTACTTC.

The V call is TRBV28, the J call TRBJ1-5; D perhaps matches TRBD1 (5 bases). The CDR3 runs 16 residues. Trimming cost V 6 bases and J 1 base, with 16 bases left between them. Germline V gene lookup returns CDR1 MDHEN and CDR2 SYDVKM. The CDR3 nucleotides are TGTGCCAGCAGGACCACCGGGACGGCGAGCAATCAGCCCCAGCATTTT. It encodes CASRTTGTASNQPQHF.

The gene calls are TRBV7-6 and TRBJ1-3; 7 nucleotides agree with TRBD1. Germline trimming cut 2 bases from V and 6 bases from J; bases unmatched to any gene: 13. The CDR3 consists of 17 residues. Germline V lookup: CDR1 SGHVS, CDR2 FNYEAQ. CDR3 sequence (DNA): TGTGCCAGCAGCTTAAAGAGCGAGACAGGGAAGACAAACACCATATATTTT. Translating it yields CASSLKSETGKTNTIYF.

The chain joins TRBV28 to TRBJ2-3; tentative D call: TRBD2 (5 bases). Germline lookup yields CDR1 MDHEN and CDR2 SYDVKM. The CDR3 covers 16 residues. V lost 8 bases to trimming and J lost 2 bases, with 20 bases between them. The CDR3 reads CASWTPTTHFTDTQYF. CDR3 DNA sequence: TGTGCCAGCTGGACTCCAACCACCCATTTCACAGATACGCAGTATTTT.

V is TRBV9 and J is TRBJ2-7; 9 bases are a match to TRBD2. Germline V lookup: CDR1 SGDLS, CDR2 YYNGEE. The J segment lost 7 bases and the V segment lost 0 bases, leaving 11 bases of the junction unmatched. The CDR3 is made up of 16 amino acids. The CDR3: CASSVAGIAGVCEQYF. The CDR3 DNA reads TGTGCCAGCAGCGTAGCTGGGATAGCGGGAGTGTGTGAGCAGTACTTC.